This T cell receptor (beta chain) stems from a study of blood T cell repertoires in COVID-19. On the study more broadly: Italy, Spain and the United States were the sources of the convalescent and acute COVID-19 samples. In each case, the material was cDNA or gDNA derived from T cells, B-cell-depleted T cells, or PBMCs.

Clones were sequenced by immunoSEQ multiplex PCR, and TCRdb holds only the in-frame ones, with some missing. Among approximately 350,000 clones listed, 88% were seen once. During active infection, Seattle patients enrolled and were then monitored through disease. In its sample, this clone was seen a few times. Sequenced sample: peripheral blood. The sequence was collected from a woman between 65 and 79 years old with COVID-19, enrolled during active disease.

The CDR3 region is CAISAGGTNEKLFF. In DNA form, the CDR3 reads TGTGCCATCAGTGCGGGGGGGACTAATGAAAAACTGTTTTTT. This rearrangement joins TRBV10-3 to TRBJ1-4; D possibly corresponds to TRBD1 (5 bases). The CDR3 loop spans 14 amino acids. Deletions cut 4 bases from V and 2 bases from J, with 8 bases between. Germline CDR1 and CDR2: ENHRY and SYGVKD.